This T cell receptor beta chain was identified during a study of T cell clonotyping in hematopoietic cell transplantation. Whole-study context: Cytoreduction preceded collection of pretransplant recipient samples.

Only in-frame clones appear in the TCRdb table, and some are missing; sequencing was by immunoSEQ multiplex PCR. The table records 25,000 to 30,000 clones, approximately 94% of them present only once. Time point reported: recipient sample about 28 days before transplant, after cytoreduction. This CDR3 is built from 13 residues. The V end lost 4 bases, the J end lost 3 bases, and 9 bases lay between the germline ends. Germline V gene lookup returns CDR1 LNHDA and CDR2 SQIVND (reference sequence). The TCR sequence derives from a man aged 50-60 years with acute myeloid leukemia. Some clones in this sample may be carry-over from other donors' samples. J is TRBJ1-1 and V is TRBV19; unclear D gene. Sequenced material: peripheral blood mononuclear cells, taken before stem cell transplant. Written as DNA, the CDR3 is TGTGCCAGTAGTACCCGCCAAGACACTGAAGCTTTCTTT. Its translation is CASSTRQDTEAFF.